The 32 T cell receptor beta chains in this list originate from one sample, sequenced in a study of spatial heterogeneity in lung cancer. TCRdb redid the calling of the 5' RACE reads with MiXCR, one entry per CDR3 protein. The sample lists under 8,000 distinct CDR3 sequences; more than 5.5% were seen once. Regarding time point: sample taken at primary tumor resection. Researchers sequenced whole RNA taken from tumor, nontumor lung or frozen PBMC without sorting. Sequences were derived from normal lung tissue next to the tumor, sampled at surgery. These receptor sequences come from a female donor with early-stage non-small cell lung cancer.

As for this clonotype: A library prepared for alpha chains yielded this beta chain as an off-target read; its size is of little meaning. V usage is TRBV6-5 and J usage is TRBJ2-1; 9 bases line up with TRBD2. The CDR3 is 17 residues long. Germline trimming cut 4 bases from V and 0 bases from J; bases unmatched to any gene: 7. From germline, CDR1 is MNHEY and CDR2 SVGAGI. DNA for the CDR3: TGTGCCAGCAGTTCTCTAGCGGGATTAAGCTCCTACAATGAGCAGTTCTTC. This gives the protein CASSSLAGLSSYNEQFF.

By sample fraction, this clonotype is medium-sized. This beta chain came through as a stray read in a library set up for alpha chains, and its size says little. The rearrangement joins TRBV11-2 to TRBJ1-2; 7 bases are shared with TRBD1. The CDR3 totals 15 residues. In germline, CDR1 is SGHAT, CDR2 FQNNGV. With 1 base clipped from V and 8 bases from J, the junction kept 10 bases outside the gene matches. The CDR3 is CASSLARSGGEGYTF. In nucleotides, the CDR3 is TGTGCCAGCAGCTTAGCCCGCTCAGGGGGAGAAGGCTACACCTTC. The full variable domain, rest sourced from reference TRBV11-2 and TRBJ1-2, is EAGVAQSPRYKIIEKRQSVAFWCNPISGHATLYWYQQILGQGPKLLIQFQNNGVVDDSQLPKDRFSAERLKGVDSTLKIQPAKLEDSAVYLCASSLARSGGEGYTFGSGTRLTVV.

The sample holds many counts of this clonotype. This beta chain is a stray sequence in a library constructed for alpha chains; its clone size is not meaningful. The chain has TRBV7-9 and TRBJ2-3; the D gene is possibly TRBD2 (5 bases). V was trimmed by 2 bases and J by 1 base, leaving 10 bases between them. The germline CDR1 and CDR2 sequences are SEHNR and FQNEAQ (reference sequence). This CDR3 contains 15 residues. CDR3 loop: CASSLRDTGTDTQYF. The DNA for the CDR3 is TGTGCCAGCAGCTTACGGGATACTGGCACAGATACGCAGTATTTT.

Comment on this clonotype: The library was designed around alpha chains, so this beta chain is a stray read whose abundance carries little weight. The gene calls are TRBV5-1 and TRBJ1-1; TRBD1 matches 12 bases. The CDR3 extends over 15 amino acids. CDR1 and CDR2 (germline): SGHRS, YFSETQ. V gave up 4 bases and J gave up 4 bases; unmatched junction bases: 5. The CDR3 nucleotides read TGCGCCAGCAGCCCTGGGACAGGGGGCTTCACTGAAGCTTTCTTT. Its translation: CASSPGTGGFTEAFF.

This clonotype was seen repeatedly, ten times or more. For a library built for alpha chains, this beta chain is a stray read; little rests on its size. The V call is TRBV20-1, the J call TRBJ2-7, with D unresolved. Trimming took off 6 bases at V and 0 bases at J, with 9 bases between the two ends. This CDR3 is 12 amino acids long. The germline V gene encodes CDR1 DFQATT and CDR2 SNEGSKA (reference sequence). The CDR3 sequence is CSAVGPSYEQYF. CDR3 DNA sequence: TGCAGTGCCGTAGGACCCTCCTACGAGCAGTACTTC.

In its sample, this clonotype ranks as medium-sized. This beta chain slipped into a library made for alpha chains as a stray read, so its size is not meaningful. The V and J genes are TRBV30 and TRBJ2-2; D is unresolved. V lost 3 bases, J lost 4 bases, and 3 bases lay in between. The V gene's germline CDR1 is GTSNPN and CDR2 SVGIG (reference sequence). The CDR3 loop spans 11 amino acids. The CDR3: CAWRGTGELFF. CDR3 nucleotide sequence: TGTGCCTGGAGGGGCACCGGGGAGCTGTTTTTT.

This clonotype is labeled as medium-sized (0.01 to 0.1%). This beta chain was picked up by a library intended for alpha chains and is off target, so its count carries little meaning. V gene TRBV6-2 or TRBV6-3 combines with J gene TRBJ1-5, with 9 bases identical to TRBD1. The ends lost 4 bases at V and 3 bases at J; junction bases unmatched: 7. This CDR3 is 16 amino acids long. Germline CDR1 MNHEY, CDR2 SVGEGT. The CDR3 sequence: CASSSGQGMYNQPQHF. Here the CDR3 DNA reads TGTGCCAGCAGTTCAGGACAGGGGATGTACAATCAGCCCCAGCATTTT.

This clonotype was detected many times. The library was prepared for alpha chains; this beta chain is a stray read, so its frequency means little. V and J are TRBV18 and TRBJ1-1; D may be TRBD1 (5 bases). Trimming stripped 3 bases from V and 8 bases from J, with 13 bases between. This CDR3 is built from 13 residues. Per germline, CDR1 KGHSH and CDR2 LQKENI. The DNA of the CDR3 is TGTGCCAGCTCACCCGGGGCGACGGCGGAAGCTTTCTTT. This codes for CASSPGATAEAFF. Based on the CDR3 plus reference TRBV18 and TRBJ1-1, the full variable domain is NAGVMQNPRHLVRRRGQEARLRCSPMKGHSHVYWYRQLPEEGLKFMVYLQKENIIDESGMPKERFSAEFPKEGPSILRIQQVVRGDSAAYFCASSPGATAEAFFGQGTRLTVV.

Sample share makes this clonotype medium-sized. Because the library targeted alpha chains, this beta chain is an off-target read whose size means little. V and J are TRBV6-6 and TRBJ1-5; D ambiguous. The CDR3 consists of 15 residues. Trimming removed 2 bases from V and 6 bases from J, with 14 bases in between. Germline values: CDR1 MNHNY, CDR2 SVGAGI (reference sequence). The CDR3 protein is CASSYGGRDFQPQHF. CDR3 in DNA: TGTGCCAGCAGTTACGGCGGGAGAGATTTTCAGCCCCAGCATTTT.

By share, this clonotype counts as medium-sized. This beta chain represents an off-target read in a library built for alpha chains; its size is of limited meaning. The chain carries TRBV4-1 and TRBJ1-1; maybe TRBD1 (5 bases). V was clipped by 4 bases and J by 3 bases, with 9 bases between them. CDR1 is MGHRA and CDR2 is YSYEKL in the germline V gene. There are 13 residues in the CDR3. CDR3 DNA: TGCGCCAGCAGCCGAGGACAACACACTGAAGCTTTCTTT. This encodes CASSRGQHTEAFF.

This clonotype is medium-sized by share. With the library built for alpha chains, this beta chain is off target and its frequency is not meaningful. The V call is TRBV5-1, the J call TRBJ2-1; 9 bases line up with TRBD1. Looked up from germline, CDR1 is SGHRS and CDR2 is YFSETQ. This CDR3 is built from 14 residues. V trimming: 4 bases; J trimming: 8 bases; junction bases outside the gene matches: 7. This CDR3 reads CASSTPTGGHEQFF. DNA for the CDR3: TGCGCCAGCAGCACCCCAACAGGGGGCCATGAGCAGTTCTTC.

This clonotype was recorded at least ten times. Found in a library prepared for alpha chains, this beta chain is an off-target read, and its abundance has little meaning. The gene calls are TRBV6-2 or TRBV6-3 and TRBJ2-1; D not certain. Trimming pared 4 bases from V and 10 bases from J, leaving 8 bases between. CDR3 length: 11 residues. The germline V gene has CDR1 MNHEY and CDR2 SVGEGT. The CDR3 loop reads CASSLALEQFF. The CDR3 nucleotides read TGTGCCAGCAGTTTGGCTTTGGAGCAGTTCTTC.

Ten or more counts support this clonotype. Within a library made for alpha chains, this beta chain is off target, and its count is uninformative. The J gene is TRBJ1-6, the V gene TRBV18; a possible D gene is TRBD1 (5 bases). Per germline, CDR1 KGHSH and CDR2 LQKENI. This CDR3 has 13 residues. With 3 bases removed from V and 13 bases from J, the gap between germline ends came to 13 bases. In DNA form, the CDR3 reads TGTGCCAGCTCACCCTCTGCAGGGTGGCCCCTCCACTTT. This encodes CASSPSAGWPLHF.

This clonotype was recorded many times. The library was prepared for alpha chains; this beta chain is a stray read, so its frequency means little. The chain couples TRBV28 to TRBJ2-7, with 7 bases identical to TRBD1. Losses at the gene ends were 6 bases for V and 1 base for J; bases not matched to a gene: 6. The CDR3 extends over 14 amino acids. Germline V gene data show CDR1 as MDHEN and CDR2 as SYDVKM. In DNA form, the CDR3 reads TGTGCCAGCAGGAAGTCAGGGGGTTCCTACGAGCAGTACTTC. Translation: CASRKSGGSYEQYF. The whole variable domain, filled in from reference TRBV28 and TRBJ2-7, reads DVKVTQSSRYLVKRTGEKVFLECVQDMDHENMFWYRQDPGLGLRLIYFSYDVKMKEKGDIPEGYSVSREKKERFSLILESASTNQTSMYLCASRKSGGSYEQYFGPGTRLTVT.

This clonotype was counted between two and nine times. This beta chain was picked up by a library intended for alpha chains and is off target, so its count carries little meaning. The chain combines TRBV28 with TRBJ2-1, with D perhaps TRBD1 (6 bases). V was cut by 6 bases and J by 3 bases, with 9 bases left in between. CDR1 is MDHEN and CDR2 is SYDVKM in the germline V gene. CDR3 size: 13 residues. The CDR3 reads CASSPDSYNEQFF. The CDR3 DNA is TGTGCCAGCAGCCCGGACAGCTACAATGAGCAGTTCTTC.

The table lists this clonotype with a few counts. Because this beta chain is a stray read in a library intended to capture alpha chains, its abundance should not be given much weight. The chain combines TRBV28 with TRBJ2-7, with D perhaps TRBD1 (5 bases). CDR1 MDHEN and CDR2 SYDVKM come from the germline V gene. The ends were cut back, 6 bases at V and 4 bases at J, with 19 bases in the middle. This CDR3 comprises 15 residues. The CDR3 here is CASRDARTSPYEQYF. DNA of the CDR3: TGTGCCAGCAGGGATGCTAGGACATCACCTTACGAGCAGTACTTC.

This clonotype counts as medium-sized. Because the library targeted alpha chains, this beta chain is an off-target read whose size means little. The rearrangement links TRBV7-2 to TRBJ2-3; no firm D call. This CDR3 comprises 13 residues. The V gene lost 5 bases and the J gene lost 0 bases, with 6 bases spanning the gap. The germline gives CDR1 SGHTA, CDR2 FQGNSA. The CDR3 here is CASSRASTDTQYF. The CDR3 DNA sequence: TGTGCCAGCAGCCGGGCTAGCACAGATACGCAGTATTTT.

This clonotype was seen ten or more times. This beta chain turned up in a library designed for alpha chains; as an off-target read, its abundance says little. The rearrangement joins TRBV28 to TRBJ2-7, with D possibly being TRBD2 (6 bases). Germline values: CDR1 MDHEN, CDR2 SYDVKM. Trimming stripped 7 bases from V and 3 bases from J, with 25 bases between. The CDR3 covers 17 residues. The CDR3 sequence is CASTSPSLAQSVYEQYF. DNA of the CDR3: TGTGCCAGCACCTCACCCTCTCTAGCGCAATCCGTCTACGAGCAGTACTTC.

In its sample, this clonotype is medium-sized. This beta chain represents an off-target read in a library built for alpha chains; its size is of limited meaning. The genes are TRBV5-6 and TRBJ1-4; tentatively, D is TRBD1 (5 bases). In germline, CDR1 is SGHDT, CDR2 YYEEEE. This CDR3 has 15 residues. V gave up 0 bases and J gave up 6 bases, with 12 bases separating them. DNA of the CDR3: TGTGCCAGCAGCTTGGGGGTTCAGGGCGATGAAAAACTGTTTTTT. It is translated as CASSLGVQGDEKLFF.

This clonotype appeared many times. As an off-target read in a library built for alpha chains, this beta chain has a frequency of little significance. CDR3 protein: CASSIDLLSSYNEQFF. Written as DNA, the CDR3 is TGTGCCAGTAGTATCGACTTACTAAGCTCCTACAATGAGCAGTTCTTC. The chain carries TRBV19 and TRBJ2-1; D gene ambiguous. The V and J ends lost 3 bases and 0 bases respectively, with 12 bases between them. Germline lookup yields CDR1 LNHDA and CDR2 SQIVND (reference sequence). The CDR3 runs to 16 residues.

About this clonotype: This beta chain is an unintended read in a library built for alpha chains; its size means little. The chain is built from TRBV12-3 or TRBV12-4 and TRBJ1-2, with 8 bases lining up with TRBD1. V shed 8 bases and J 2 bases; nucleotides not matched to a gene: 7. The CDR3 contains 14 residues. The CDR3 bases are TGTGCCAGCGGACAGGGAGGCGGAAACTATGGCTACACCTTC. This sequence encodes CASGQGGGNYGYTF.

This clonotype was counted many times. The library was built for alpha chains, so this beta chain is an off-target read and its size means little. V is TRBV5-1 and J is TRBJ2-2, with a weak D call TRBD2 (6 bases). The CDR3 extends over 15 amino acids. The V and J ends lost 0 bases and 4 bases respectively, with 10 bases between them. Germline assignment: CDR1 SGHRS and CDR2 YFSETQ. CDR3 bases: TGCGCCAGCAGCTTGGTTGGGACTTCCACCGGGGAGCTGTTTTTT. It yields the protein CASSLVGTSTGELFF. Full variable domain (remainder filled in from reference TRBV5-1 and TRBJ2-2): KAGVTQTPRYLIKTRGQQVTLSCSPISGHRSVSWYQQTPGQGLQFLFEYFSETQRNKGNFPGRFSGRQFSNSRSEMNVSTLELGDSALYLCASSLVGTSTGELFFGEGSRLTVL.

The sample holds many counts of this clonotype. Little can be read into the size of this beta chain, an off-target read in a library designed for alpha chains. The CDR3 DNA follows: TGTGCCAGCAGGGTGGATGGGGGCACTGAAGCTTTCTTT. Its translation: CASRVDGGTEAFF. V usage is TRBV12-3 or TRBV12-4 and J usage is TRBJ1-1; weak D call: TRBD1 (5 bases). Trimming left V 6 bases short and J 4 bases short, with 12 bases between. The CDR3 has 13 amino acids.

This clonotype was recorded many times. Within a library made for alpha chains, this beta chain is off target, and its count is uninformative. CDR3 sequence reads: CASTPLDGSSYNEQFF. CDR3 bases: TGTGCCAGCACCCCTTTGGACGGGAGCTCCTACAATGAGCAGTTCTTC. V is TRBV2 and J is TRBJ2-1; D is possibly TRBD2 (6 bases). CDR3 length: 16 residues. Germline assignment: CDR1 SNHLY and CDR2 FYNNEI. Trimming left V 7 bases short and J 0 bases short, with 16 bases between.

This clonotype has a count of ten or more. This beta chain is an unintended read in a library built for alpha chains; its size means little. The CDR3 spells CASSYSRSGTGGSYEQYF. DNA for the CDR3: TGTGCCAGCAGTTACTCGAGGTCCGGGACAGGGGGCTCCTACGAGCAGTACTTC. This chain joins TRBV6-5 and TRBJ2-7; 11 positions match TRBD1. With 0 bases clipped from V and 0 bases from J, the junction kept 7 bases outside the gene matches. This CDR3 spans 18 amino acids. CDR1 is MNHEY, CDR2 SVGAGI, per germline.

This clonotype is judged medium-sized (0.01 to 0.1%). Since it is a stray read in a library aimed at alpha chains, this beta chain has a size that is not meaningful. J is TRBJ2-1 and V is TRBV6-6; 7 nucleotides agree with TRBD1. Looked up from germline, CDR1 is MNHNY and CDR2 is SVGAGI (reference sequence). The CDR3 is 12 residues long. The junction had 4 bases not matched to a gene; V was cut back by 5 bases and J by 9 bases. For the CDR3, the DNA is TGTGCCAGCAGTGAACAGGGGACTGAGCAGTTCTTC. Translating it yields CASSEQGTEQFF.

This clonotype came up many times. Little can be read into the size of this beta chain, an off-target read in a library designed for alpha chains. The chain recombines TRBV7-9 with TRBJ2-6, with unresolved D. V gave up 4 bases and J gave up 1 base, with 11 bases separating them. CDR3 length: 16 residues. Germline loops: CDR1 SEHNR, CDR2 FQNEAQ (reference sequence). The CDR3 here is CASSSPRQSGANVLTF. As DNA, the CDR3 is TGTGCCAGCAGCTCCCCCAGGCAATCTGGGGCCAACGTCCTGACTTTC.

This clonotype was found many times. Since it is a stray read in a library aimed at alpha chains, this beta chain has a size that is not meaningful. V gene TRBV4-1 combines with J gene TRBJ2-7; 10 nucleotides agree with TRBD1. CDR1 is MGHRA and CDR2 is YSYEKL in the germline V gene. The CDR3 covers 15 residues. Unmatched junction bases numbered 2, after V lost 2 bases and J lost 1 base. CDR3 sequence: CASSQPGQGSYEQYF. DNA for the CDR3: TGCGCCAGCAGCCAACCGGGACAGGGGTCCTACGAGCAGTACTTC.

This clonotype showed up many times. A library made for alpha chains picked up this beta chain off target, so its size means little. This CDR3 is CATSDPAPGGLAGETQYF. Written as DNA, the CDR3 is TGTGCCACCAGTGATCCAGCCCCCGGAGGTTTAGCGGGGGAGACCCAGTACTTC. This chain joins TRBV24-1 and TRBJ2-5; TRBD2 matches at 8 bases. The trim removed 3 bases at V and 5 bases at J, leaving 16 bases unmatched. Germline V gives CDR1 KGHDR, CDR2 SFDVKD. The CDR3 is 18 residues long.

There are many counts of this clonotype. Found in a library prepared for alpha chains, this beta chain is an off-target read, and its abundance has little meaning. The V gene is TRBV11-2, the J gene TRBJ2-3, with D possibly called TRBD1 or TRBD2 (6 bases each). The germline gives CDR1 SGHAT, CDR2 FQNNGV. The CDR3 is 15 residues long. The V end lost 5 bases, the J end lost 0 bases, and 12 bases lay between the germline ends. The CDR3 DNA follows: TGTGCCAGCAGCCCAGGGGCGGGGAGCACAGATACGCAGTATTTT. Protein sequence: CASSPGAGSTDTQYF.

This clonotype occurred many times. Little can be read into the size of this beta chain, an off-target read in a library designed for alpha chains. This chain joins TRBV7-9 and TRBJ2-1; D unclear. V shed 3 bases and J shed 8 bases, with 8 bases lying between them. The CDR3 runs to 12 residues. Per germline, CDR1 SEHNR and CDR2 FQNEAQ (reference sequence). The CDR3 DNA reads TGTGCCAGCAGCTTCGGGTTGGATGAGCAGTTCTTC. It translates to CASSFGLDEQFF.

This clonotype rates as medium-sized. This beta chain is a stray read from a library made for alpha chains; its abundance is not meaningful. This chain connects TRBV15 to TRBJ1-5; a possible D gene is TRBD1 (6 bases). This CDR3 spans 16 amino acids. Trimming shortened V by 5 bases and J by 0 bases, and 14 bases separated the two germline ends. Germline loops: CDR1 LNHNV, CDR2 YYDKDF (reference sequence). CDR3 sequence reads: CATSPRRQVSNQPQHF. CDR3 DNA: TGTGCCACCAGCCCGAGAAGACAGGTTAGCAATCAGCCCCAGCATTTT.